A selection of T cell receptor beta chains follows, all from one sample in a study of cytomegalovirus exposure and HLA in healthy donors. Clones were read by immunoSEQ multiplex PCR, and TCRdb kept only the in-frame ones, dropping some. This table holds about 190,000 clones, more than 75% found once. The sequenced sample consisted of PBMCs. Receptors were obtained from a woman between 18 and 29 years old in good health and CMV-seronegative. The CDR3 runs from the conserved cysteine through the conserved F or W. Fields, in order: D gene, V gene, J gene, clone size, CDR3 DNA, CDR3 protein. A D gene is named only where the DNA matches it firmly. Some rows have no size entry. The others give once, few or many, or a class for an expanded clone.

TRBD1	TRBV5-1	TRBJ2-3	.	TGCGCCAGCAGCGTGTTGCCGGGACAGGGGGCCGGAGATACGCAGTATTTT	CASSVLPGQGAGDTQYF
.	TRBV27	TRBJ2-7	.	TGTGCCAGCAGTTTTGACGGGAGAACCTACGAGCAGTACTTC	CASSFDGRTYEQYF
TRBD1	TRBV7-6	TRBJ2-7	.	TGTGCCAGCAGCATCGGACAGGGCTACGAGCAGTACTTC	CASSIGQGYEQYF
.	TRBV7-8	TRBJ2-1	.	TGTGCCAGCAGCTACCCGAAAAACAGGGAGTTTCGGAATGAGCAGTTCTTC	CASSYPKNREFRNEQFF
.	TRBV23-1	TRBJ1-2	.	TGCGCCAGCAGTCTGGAGGGAGGGAGGTATGGCTACACCTTC	CASSLEGGRYGYTF
.	TRBV5-4	TRBJ2-7	.	TGTGCCAGCAGCTTACAGGGTCCGGACGAGCAGTACTTC	CASSLQGPDEQYF
TRBD2	TRBV5-1	TRBJ2-3	.	TGCGCCAGCAGAGTTCAGCGGGGCGGCACAGATACGCAGTATTTT	CASRVQRGGTDTQYF
TRBD1	TRBV5-1	TRBJ1-6	.	TGCGCCAGCAGCTTGATCGGACAGGGGAATTCACCCCTCCACTTT	CASSLIGQGNSPLHF
.	TRBV6-1	TRBJ2-5	.	TGTGCCAGCTTCGAACCCGGGAAAGAGACCCAGTACTTC	CASFEPGKETQYF
TRBD1	TRBV7-9	TRBJ2-7	.	TGTGCCAGCAGCTCGAGGACAGGAACCTACGAGCAGTACTTC	CASSSRTGTYEQYF
.	TRBV6-5	TRBJ2-7	once	TGTGCCAGCAGTTACCGGCAGGGCTACGAGCAGTACTTC	CASSYRQGYEQYF
TRBD1	TRBV28	TRBJ1-1	.	TGTGCCTCGCTAGGGGGCGCAGAGTACACTGAAGCTTTCTTT	CASLGGAEYTEAFF
TRBD1	TRBV4-1	TRBJ2-6	once	TGCGCCAGCAGCCAGCCGGGACAGGGGGCGAGGGGGGCCAACGTCCTGACTTTC	CASSQPGQGARGANVLTF
.	TRBV6-5	TRBJ1-1	.	TGTGCCAGCAGTTACTCGACACGAGAGAACACTGAAGCTTTCTTT	CASSYSTRENTEAFF
.	TRBV5-1	TRBJ2-1	.	TGCGCCAGCAGCACGAGCCAACTAGGTCTTAGCTCCTACAATGAGCAGTTCTTC	CASSTSQLGLSSYNEQFF
.	TRBV4-1	TRBJ2-7	.	TGCGCCAGCAGCCCCCCCAACTACGAGCAGTACTTC	CASSPPNYEQYF
.	TRBV9	TRBJ2-2	.	TGTGCCAGCAGCGTATATGGACACCCCTACGGGGAGCTGTTTTTT	CASSVYGHPYGELFF
TRBD1	TRBV2	TRBJ1-3	.	TGTGCCAAGGGACAGGCGAGCTCTGGAAACACCATATATTTT	CAKGQASSGNTIYF
TRBD2	TRBV15	TRBJ2-7	.	TGTGCCACCAGTAGGACTAGCGGGAGTTACGAGCAGTACTTC	CATSRTSGSYEQYF
.	TRBV6-5	TRBJ1-1	.	TGTGCCAGCAGCTCCCGCCCCTCGGGGAACACTGAAGCTTTCTTT	CASSSRPSGNTEAFF
TRBD2	TRBV19	TRBJ2-1	few	TGTGCCAGTAGTACTACTAGCGGGGGGTACAATGAGCAGTTCTTC	CASSTTSGGYNEQFF